The 8 T cell receptor beta chains below all came from one sample that was sequenced in a study of T cell repertoires in cytomegalovirus infection. TCRdb analysed the reads with MiXCR anew, one entry per CDR3 protein. The table records about 230,000 distinct CDR3 sequences, around 6.4% of them present only once. The sequenced sample was PBMCs. These receptors all stem from a human donor in good health (CMV status not recorded). Some clones in this sample may be carry-over from other donors' samples.

This clonotype was recorded at least ten times. The J gene is TRBJ2-1, the V gene TRBV2; no clear D. Germline CDR1 SNHLY, CDR2 FYNNEI. CDR3 length equals 12 residues. With 4 bases removed from V and 9 bases from J, the gap between germline ends came to 10 bases. For the CDR3, the DNA is TGTGCCAGCAGTGTAAGAGAAAGTGAGCAGTTCTTC. Translating gives CASSVRESEQFF.

This clonotype was recorded many times. The chain recombines TRBV7-6 with TRBJ1-2; a weak D match, TRBD1 (6 bases). The germline V gene encodes CDR1 SGHVS and CDR2 FNYEAQ. The CDR3 runs to 17 residues. The V gene lost 6 bases and the J gene lost 0 bases, with 20 bases spanning the gap. CDR3: CASSQDSRAATNYGYTF. Here the CDR3 DNA reads TGTGCCAGCAGTCAGGACAGCCGAGCCGCCACTAACTATGGCTACACCTTC.

This clonotype was recorded many times. The chain recombines TRBV6-2 or TRBV6-3 with TRBJ1-5; 7 nucleotides align to TRBD1. V lost 5 bases and J lost 1; bases outside the gene matches: 5. This CDR3 is built from 15 residues. CDR1 is MNHEY, CDR2 SVGEGT, per germline. CDR3 coding DNA: TGTGCCAGCAGTGGGCAGGGGGAGAGCAATCAGCCCCAGCATTTT. Its translation is CASSGQGESNQPQHF.

In its sample, this clonotype was seen many times. The rearrangement uses TRBV20-1 and TRBJ1-5; unclear D gene. The length of the CDR3 is 13 residues. CDR1 and CDR2 from the germline V gene are DFQATT and SNEGSKA (reference sequence). Between the trimmed V and J ends, which lost 6 bases and 2 bases, there was a span of 11 bases. The CDR3 DNA is TGCAGTGCGGCCCCGGGAGGCAATCAGCCCCAGCATTTT. This translates into CSAAPGGNQPQHF.

Many counts were recorded for this clonotype. The V call is TRBV29-1, the J call TRBJ1-5; 8 bases are a match to TRBD1. Germline CDR1 reads SQVTM; CDR2 reads ANQGSEA. V was pared by 4 bases and J by 3 bases, with 5 bases of the junction left unmatched. This CDR3 region has 14 residues. The CDR3 protein is CSVGQGSNNQPQHF. The CDR3 nucleotides are TGCAGCGTTGGACAGGGGAGTAACAATCAGCCCCAGCATTTT.

This clonotype was counted only a few times. J is TRBJ1-1 and V is TRBV20-1; maybe TRBD1 (5 bases). The V and J ends lost 0 bases and 5 bases respectively, with 16 bases between them. CDR1 is DFQATT and CDR2 is SNEGSKA in the germline V gene (reference sequence). The CDR3 extends over 15 amino acids. DNA of the CDR3: TGCAGTGCTAGAGATTCCCCCGGCCAGGGAACTGAAGCTTTCTTT. It is translated as CSARDSPGQGTEAFF.

This clonotype was seen a handful of times. V is TRBV20-1 and J is TRBJ2-7, with 7 bases aligning to TRBD1. V lost 3 bases to trimming and J lost 2 bases; unmatched junction nucleotides: 10. This CDR3 comprises 15 residues. The germline gives CDR1 DFQATT, CDR2 SNEGSKA (reference sequence). CDR3 region: CSASDLGGSTYEQYF. CDR3 nucleotide sequence: TGCAGTGCTAGCGACCTAGGGGGCTCAACCTACGAGCAGTACTTC.

This clonotype was detected ten times or more. The genes are TRBV7-2 and TRBJ2-5, with 9 bases identical to TRBD2. Germline trimming cut 1 base from V and 3 bases from J; bases unmatched to any gene: 9. This CDR3 comprises 17 residues. The V gene's germline CDR1 is SGHTA and CDR2 FQGNSA. Here the CDR3 reads CASSLGLGAGGKETQYF. The DNA of the CDR3 is TGTGCCAGCAGCTTAGGCTTGGGAGCGGGGGGAAAAGAGACCCAGTACTTC.